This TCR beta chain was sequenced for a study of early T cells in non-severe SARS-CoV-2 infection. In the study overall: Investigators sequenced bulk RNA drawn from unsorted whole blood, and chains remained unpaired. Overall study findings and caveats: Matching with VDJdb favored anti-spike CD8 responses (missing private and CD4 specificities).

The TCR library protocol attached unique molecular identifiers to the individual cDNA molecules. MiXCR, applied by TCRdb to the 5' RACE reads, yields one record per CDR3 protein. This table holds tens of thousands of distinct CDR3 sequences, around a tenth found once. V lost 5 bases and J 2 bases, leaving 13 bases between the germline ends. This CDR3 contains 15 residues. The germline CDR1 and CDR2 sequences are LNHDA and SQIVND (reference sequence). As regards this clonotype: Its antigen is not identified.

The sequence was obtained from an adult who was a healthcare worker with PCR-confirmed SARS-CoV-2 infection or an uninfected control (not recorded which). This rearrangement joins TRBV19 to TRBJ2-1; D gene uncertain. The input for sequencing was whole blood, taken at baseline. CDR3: CASSFFVGAYNEQFF. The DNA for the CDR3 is TGTGCCAGTAGTTTCTTCGTGGGTGCCTACAATGAGCAGTTCTTC.